This entry lists 8 T cell receptor beta chains sequenced from one sample in a study of post-analysis software for immune sequencing data. Findings and limits, study-wide: TRBV segments more frequent in patients than in controls numbered a few and included TRBV5-6, TRBV5-1 and TRBV20-1.

Included in the TCR beta cDNA libraries were unique molecular identifiers. From the PCR reads, TCRdb called clonotypes with MiXCR, one entry per CDR3 protein. Among a few hundred thousand distinct CDR3 sequences, around 40% were seen once, and the ten largest hold about 12%. Their antigens remain unidentified. Material: blood. The origin of the receptors is a girl between 10 and 17 years old with multiple sclerosis.

The rearrangement uses TRBV20-1 and TRBJ2-7; 11 nucleotides match TRBD2. V was pared by 4 bases and J by 10 bases, with 12 bases of the junction left unmatched. Germline V gene sequence: CDR1 DFQATT, CDR2 SNEGSKA (reference sequence). The CDR3 totals 14 residues. The DNA of the CDR3 is TGCAGTGCTACGACAACTAGCGGGAGTAGGGACCAGTACTTC. This sequence encodes CSATTTSGSRDQYF.

This clonotype was counted a single time. V gene TRBV20-1 combines with J gene TRBJ2-7, with 11 bases lining up with TRBD2. After removal of 0 bases from V and 10 bases from J, the junction contained 14 bases not matched to a gene. The CDR3 is 16 residues long. The germline V gene has CDR1 DFQATT and CDR2 SNEGSKA (reference sequence). The CDR3: CSARDRASGRSEAQYF. For the CDR3, the DNA is TGCAGTGCTAGAGATAGGGCTAGCGGGAGGTCAGAGGCCCAGTACTTC.

V and J are TRBV27 and TRBJ1-4; D not certain. Trimming took off 6 bases at V and 4 bases at J, with 18 bases between the two ends. Germline loops: CDR1 MNHEY, CDR2 SMNVEV (reference sequence). The CDR3 length is 16 residues. The CDR3 is CASSPDPRPFNEKLFF. In DNA form, the CDR3 reads TGTGCCAGCAGCCCTGACCCCAGGCCCTTTAATGAAAAACTGTTTTTT. Combining the CDR3 with reference TRBV27 and TRBJ1-4 gives the whole variable domain EAQVTQNPRYLITVTGKKLTVTCSQNMNHEYMSWYRQDPGLGLRQIYYSMNVEVTDKGDVPEGYKVSRKEKRNFPLILESPSPNQTSLYFCASSPDPRPFNEKLFFGSGTQLSVL.

This clonotype occurred a few times. This chain joins TRBV19 and TRBJ2-7; no firm D call. Trimming took off 3 bases at V and 1 base at J, with 13 bases between the two ends. CDR1 and CDR2 (germline): LNHDA, SQIVND (reference sequence). The CDR3 contains 15 residues. The CDR3 protein is CASSILAEASYEQYF. The CDR3 bases are TGTGCCAGTAGTATTTTGGCGGAAGCGTCCTACGAGCAGTACTTC.

J is TRBJ2-1 and V is TRBV25-1; D gene uncertain. The CDR3 runs 10 residues. The V end was cut by 8 bases, the J end by 12 bases, with 11 bases between. Germline values: CDR1 MGHDK, CDR2 SYGVNS. The CDR3 nucleotides are TGTGCCAGCTTGATGCTGGTGCAGTTCTTC. As protein: CASLMLVQFF.

This clonotype was counted between two and nine times. This chain's CDR3 is CSARIHTEGPDLSEQYF. The CDR3 nucleotides are TGCAGTGCCCGAATCCATACAGAGGGGCCTGATCTCTCCGAGCAGTACTTC. The chain employs TRBV20-1 and TRBJ2-5, with D perhaps TRBD1 or TRBD2 (5 bases each). The better agreement between TRBJ2-7 and the DNA end casts doubt on the J call. CDR1 is DFQATT, CDR2 SNEGSKA, per germline (reference sequence). This CDR3 region has 17 residues.

The CDR3 sequence: CASSSGLAGVYQQDTQYF. CDR3 bases: TGTGCCAGCAGTTCAGGACTAGCGGGAGTATATCAGCAGGATACGCAGTATTTT. The chain joins TRBV2 to TRBJ2-3; the match to TRBD2 covers 13 bases. With V trimmed by 5 bases and J by 6 bases, 14 bases remained unmatched. The CDR3 extends over 18 amino acids. Germline assignment: CDR1 SNHLY and CDR2 FYNNEI.

The sample holds a few counts of this clonotype. CDR3 in amino acids: CASSQTDDSGYEQYF. CDR3 nucleotides: TGCGCCAGCAGCCAGACCGACGATTCGGGCTACGAGCAGTACTTC. This chain connects TRBV4-1 to TRBJ2-7; no definite D call. The CDR3 loop spans 15 amino acids. Trimming stripped 3 bases from V and 3 bases from J, with 15 bases between. CDR1 is MGHRA, CDR2 YSYEKL, per germline.